This T cell receptor beta chain originates from a study of technical replicates of blood from a handful of donors. CDR3 length: 17 amino acids. Germline V gene sequence: CDR1 WSHSY, CDR2 SAAADI. Trimming took 2 bases from V and 2 from J; bases not matched to a gene: 10. Profiling relied on immunoSEQ multiplex PCR, and the TCRdb table lists in-frame clones only, not all of them. This sample yields tens of thousands of clones, of which roughly 92% are seen a single time; around 0.25% belongs to the top ten. The sample taken for sequencing was T cells isolated from PBMCs. The V and J genes are TRBV10-2 and TRBJ2-5, with 8 bases identical to TRBD2. The source is a human donor in good health. This chain's CDR3 is CASSESPPGGGQETQYF. CDR3 DNA sequence: TGCGCCAGCAGTGAGAGCCCTCCGGGAGGGGGACAAGAGACCCAGTACTTC.